This T cell receptor (beta chain) was captured by sequencing in a study of blood T cell repertoires in COVID-19. Study at large: Acute-phase and convalescent COVID-19 samples originated in the United States, Italy and Spain. The analysed material was cDNA or gDNA that came from T cells, B-cell-depleted T cells, or PBMCs.

Original processing notes: Estimates of nucleated cell counts were drawn from the amplification of reference gene primers. Sequenced by immunoSEQ multiplex PCR; TCRdb stores in-frame clones only, minus some. D and trimming were read from the DNA, whereas the V and J calls and clone size are those reported in that table. The data contain roughly 300,000 clones, around 86% of them singletons. This clone was observed many times. From germline, CDR1 is ENHRY and CDR2 SYGVKD. This CDR3 region has 12 residues. V gave up 5 bases and J gave up 4 bases, with 8 bases separating them. This TCR came from a woman aged 40 to 49 who had recovered from COVID-19. Sequenced: peripheral blood. J is TRBJ2-5 and V is TRBV10-3; TRBD2 might be the D (5 bases). The chain's CDR3 is CAISREGETQYF. In DNA form, the CDR3 reads TGTGCCATCAGTCGTGAGGGAGAGACCCAGTACTTC.